The present entry profiles one TCR beta chain with its context. Its antigen is not yet known. Per-base quality was not reported, and no clone a single base away is much larger than it. To prepare the library, the immunoSEQ multiplex PCR assay was applied. Per the authors' processing: A statistical classification framework was developed to diagnose cytomegalovirus status using the catalog of TCR beta chain sequences. TCRdb holds this immuneACCESS table with in-frame rearrangements only. Some clones are missing; in checked studies, unresolved V genes explain under half, and the rest has no known cause. V, J and clone size reflect that table, while D and trimming were determined from the DNA. The sample table holds some 180,000 clones, of which about 89% were seen once. The top ten clones comprise around 7.2% of the sample. This entry belongs to a study of cytomegalovirus exposure and HLA in healthy donors (dated by TCRdb to 2016 to 2017). General notes on the study: A later analysis indicated that the 120 or so validation repertoires were generated on the platform also employed for the approximately 700 repertoires of the first cohort. The aim of the study was to test whether cataloging public T cell receptors could identify signatures of past pathogen exposure. Along with the roughly 670-subject first cohort, a separate validation cohort of over 90 different subjects was used. The study combined high-throughput TCR immunosequencing, statistical association of individual TCRs with disease status, and machine learning to predict cytomegalovirus infection status. Beyond this particular receptor, the publication reports: In both the original and validation cohorts, the classifier was reported to diagnose cytomegalovirus status with high specificity and sensitivity. Most TCR sequences were seen in very few donors, while some public TCRs were found in many individuals. A few of the identified cytomegalovirus-associated TCR beta chains were confirmed in vitro to be specific for cytomegalovirus antigens. A later analysis lacked HLA typing for the validation cohort, so it scored co-occurrence in that cohort across all 130 or so repertoires. A total of 150 to 200 TCR beta chains were listed by the study as associated with cytomegalovirus. A later analysis found that TCRs clustered in the first cohort also tended to co-occur in the 120 or so validation repertoires, with 94% of cluster scores above 0. The authors suggested that the approach could potentially be extended to other disease states and immunological phenotypes.

Based on the germline V gene, the CDR1 and CDR2 sequences are SQVTM and ANQGSEA. Trimming leaves V shorter by 4 bases and J shorter by 1 base, with the junction holding 6 bases beyond the gene matches. There are 14 amino acids in the CDR3, from cysteine to phenylalanine inclusive. Only the CDR3 DNA is retained, 42 bases long and in frame from the first base. The donors were included in the validation cohort of 120 subjects, a group kept apart from the approximately 700-subject first cohort. The sample was PBMCs. The source of this sequence is a man aged 25-45 years in good health and CMV-seropositive. This sequence uses TRBV29-1 and TRBJ1-1; 7 bases in the junction line up with TRBD1. The CDR3 loop reads CSVVGGGGNTEAFF. The sequenced DNA: TGCAGCGTTGTAGGGGGCGGCGGGAACACTGAAGCTTTCTTT.